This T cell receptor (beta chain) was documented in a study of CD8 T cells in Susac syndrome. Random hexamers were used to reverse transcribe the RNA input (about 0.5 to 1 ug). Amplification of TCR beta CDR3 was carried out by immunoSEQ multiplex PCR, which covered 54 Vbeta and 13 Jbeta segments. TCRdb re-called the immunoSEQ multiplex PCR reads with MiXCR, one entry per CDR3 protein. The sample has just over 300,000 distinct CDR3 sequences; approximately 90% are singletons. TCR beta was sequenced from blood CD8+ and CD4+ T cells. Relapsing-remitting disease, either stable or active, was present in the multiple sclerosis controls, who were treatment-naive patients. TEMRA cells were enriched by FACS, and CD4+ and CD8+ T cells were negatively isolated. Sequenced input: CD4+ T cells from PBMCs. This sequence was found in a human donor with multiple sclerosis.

The CDR3 DNA reads as TGTGCCAGCAGCGTAGAGCCGGGGGCCGTTTTAACTGGGGCCAACGTCCTGACTTTC. Translation gives CASSVEPGAVLTGANVLTF. This chain uses TRBV9 with TRBJ2-6, with D perhaps being TRBD1 or TRBD2 (6 bases each). CDR1 SGDLS and CDR2 YYNGEE come from the germline V gene. V was clipped by 0 bases and J by 2 bases, with 18 bases between them. The CDR3 extends over 19 amino acids.